Shown below are 27 T cell receptor beta chains from a single sample sequenced in a study of somatic mutations in cytotoxic T cells in rheumatoid arthritis. The repertoire was sequenced with immunoSEQ multiplex PCR; TCRdb's copy has only in-frame clones and lacks some. The table lists roughly 3,300 clones, roughly four fifths of them singletons. Sequenced material: CD8+ T cells sorted from blood. These receptors all stem from a middle-aged man with rheumatoid arthritis.

V is TRBV5-8 and J is TRBJ2-7, with D possibly TRBD1 on 7 matching bases. This CDR3 comprises 14 residues. Per germline, CDR1 SGHTS and CDR2 YDEGEE. V shed 5 bases and J shed 4 bases, with 16 bases lying between them. The CDR3 region has the DNA TGTGCCAGCAGTTACTACAGGGGAGGTTACGAGCAGTACTTC. Its translation is CASSYYRGGYEQYF.

This clone was recorded a few times. This sample also contains other DNA sequences that code for the same CDR3. This chain uses TRBV27 with TRBJ1-5, with D possibly matching TRBD1 (6 bases). The CDR3 has 14 amino acids. Trimming took 5 bases from V and 0 from J, leaving 8 bases between them. Germline values: CDR1 MNHEY, CDR2 SMNVEV (reference sequence). The CDR3 bases are TGTGCCAGCAGTCACAGGGATAGCAATCAGCCCCAGCATTTT. It is translated as CASSHRDSNQPQHF.

The J gene is TRBJ2-7, the V gene TRBV7-9, with D perhaps matching TRBD1 (6 bases). CDR3 length: 14 amino acids. Germline V CDR1 and CDR2: SEHNR, FQNEAQ (reference sequence). V was pared by 5 bases and J by 0 bases, with 11 bases between. CDR3 nucleotide sequence: TGTGCCAGCAGCCCCGGGACACACTCCTACGAGCAGTACTTC. Translation gives CASSPGTHSYEQYF.

This clone was detected once. The chain uses TRBV15 and TRBJ2-7, with 13 bases aligning to TRBD2. This CDR3 spans 16 amino acids. Germline V gene sequence: CDR1 LNHNV, CDR2 YYDKDF (reference sequence). With 1 base clipped from V and 5 bases from J, the junction kept 5 bases outside the gene matches. This CDR3 is CATSRGRTSGRNEQYF. CDR3 sequence (DNA): TGTGCCACCAGCAGAGGCAGGACTAGCGGGAGAAACGAGCAGTACTTC. Looking up the rest from reference TRBV15 and TRBJ2-7 gives the full variable domain: DAMVIQNPRYQVTQFGKPVTLSCSQTLNHNVMYWYQQKSSQAPKLLFHYYDKDFNNEADTPDNFQSRRPNTSFCFLDIRSPGLGDTAMYLCATSRGRTSGRNEQYFGPGTRLTVT.

The chain joins TRBV6-5 to TRBJ1-4; D might be TRBD1 (6 bases). V was shortened by 2 bases and J by 8 bases, with 18 bases between the two germline ends. The germline gives CDR1 MNHEY, CDR2 SVGAGI. The CDR3 is 16 residues long. CDR3 nucleotide sequence: TGTGCCAGCAGTTACGCCCCGCTGGACAGAAGCGAAAAACTGTTTTTT. It encodes CASSYAPLDRSEKLFF.

The genes are TRBV4-3 and TRBJ2-1; TRBD2 matches at 8 bases. The CDR3 runs 19 residues. CDR1 is LGHNA and CDR2 is YSLEER in the germline V gene. Trimming at V came to 4 bases and at J to 7 bases, leaving 21 bases not matched to a gene. The CDR3 loop reads CASSPSRSTGRALFNEQFF. In DNA form, the CDR3 reads TGCGCCAGCAGCCCCTCAAGATCCACCGGGAGGGCCTTGTTTAATGAGCAGTTCTTC.

The rearrangement links TRBV28 to TRBJ2-7, with 9 bases matching TRBD2. Germline loops: CDR1 MDHEN, CDR2 SYDVKM. CDR3 length: 14 amino acids. After removal of 4 bases from V and 3 bases from J, the junction contained 4 bases not matched to a gene. The CDR3 region is CASSSLAGNYEQYF. CDR3 DNA sequence: TGTGCCAGCAGTTCCCTAGCGGGAAACTACGAGCAGTACTTC.

This sequence joins TRBV9 and TRBJ2-3; D is possibly TRBD2 (6 bases). CDR3 length: 18 residues. Germline CDR1 reads SGDLS; CDR2 reads YYNGEE. V gave up 4 bases and J gave up 4 bases, with 25 bases separating them. The CDR3 reads CASSSPVQLATDSDTQYF. The CDR3 bases are TGTGCCAGCAGCTCCCCGGTCCAACTAGCTACCGACTCAGATACGCAGTATTTT.

The chain carries TRBV7-9 and TRBJ2-7; possibly TRBD2 for D (6 bases). This CDR3 region has 15 residues. Germline CDR1 and CDR2: SEHNR and FQNEAQ (reference sequence). Trimming took 1 base from V and 2 from J, leaving 12 bases between them. The CDR3 protein is CASSLENSGAYEQYF. The CDR3 DNA reads as TGTGCCAGCAGCTTAGAGAATAGCGGAGCCTACGAGCAGTACTTC. Full variable domain (remainder filled in from reference TRBV7-9 and TRBJ2-7): DTGVSQNPRHKITKRGQNVTFRCDPISEHNRLYWYRQTLGQGPEFLTYFQNEAQLEKSRLLSDRFSAERPKGSFSTLEIQRTEQGDSAMYLCASSLENSGAYEQYFGPGTRLTVT.

The chain has TRBV4-1 and TRBJ1-1; D may be TRBD1 (6 bases). V lost 5 bases to trimming and J lost 4 bases, with 20 bases between them. The germline CDR1 and CDR2 sequences are MGHRA and YSYEKL. The CDR3 consists of 16 residues. This chain's CDR3 is CASSIRQAAGVTEAFF. DNA for the CDR3: TGCGCCAGCAGCATACGACAGGCCGCTGGAGTCACTGAAGCTTTCTTT.

V gene TRBV28 combines with J gene TRBJ2-7; 7 bases line up with TRBD1. The CDR3 runs to 15 residues. With V trimmed by 5 bases and J by 0 bases, 7 bases remained unmatched. Germline CDR1 reads MDHEN; CDR2 reads SYDVKM. Written as DNA, the CDR3 is TGTGCCAGCAGTACCGGGACAGTTAGCTCCTACGAGCAGTACTTC. It specifies CASSTGTVSSYEQYF.

The chain employs TRBV30 and TRBJ2-1, with 10 bases lining up with TRBD2. The germline V gene has CDR1 GTSNPN and CDR2 SVGIG (reference sequence). The V gene end was trimmed by 2 bases and the J gene end by 7 bases; junction bases not matched to a gene: 5. This CDR3 has 14 amino acids. The CDR3 region has the DNA TGTGCCTGGAGTCCTAGCGGGAGAGATAATGAGCAGTTCTTC. Its protein is CAWSPSGRDNEQFF.

V usage is TRBV27 and J usage is TRBJ1-5; possible D gene TRBD1, 6 bases. This CDR3 comprises 15 residues. The V and J ends lost 5 bases and 6 bases respectively, with 17 bases between them. Germline V lookup: CDR1 MNHEY, CDR2 SMNVEV (reference sequence). The CDR3 nucleotides read TGTGCCAGCAGTAACACCCCAGGGGCGGGTCAGCCCCAGCATTTT. Protein: CASSNTPGAGQPQHF.

The chain couples TRBV5-4 to TRBJ2-5, with a tentative D call TRBD2 (7 bases). The ends were cut back, 4 bases at V and 5 bases at J, with 21 bases in the middle. In germline, CDR1 is SGHNT, CDR2 YYREEE (reference sequence). The CDR3 extends over 16 amino acids. This CDR3 reads CASSPKLRGGSETQYF. The CDR3 DNA sequence: TGTGCCAGCAGCCCTAAACTAAGGGGGGGTTCGGAGACCCAGTACTTC.

The chain joins TRBV28 to TRBJ1-1; 9 bases line up with TRBD1. V trimming: 5 bases; J trimming: 4 bases; junction bases outside the gene matches: 14. Germline-derived CDR1 and CDR2 are MDHEN and SYDVKM. The CDR3 sequence is 17 residues long. In nucleotides, the CDR3 is TGTGCCAGCAGTCCCAACCCGGACAGGGGATCGATCACTGAAGCTTTCTTT. This translates into CASSPNPDRGSITEAFF. Combining the CDR3 with reference TRBV28 and TRBJ1-1 gives the whole variable domain DVKVTQSSRYLVKRTGEKVFLECVQDMDHENMFWYRQDPGLGLRLIYFSYDVKMKEKGDIPEGYSVSREKKERFSLILESASTNQTSMYLCASSPNPDRGSITEAFFGQGTRLTVV.

This sequence joins TRBV10-2 and TRBJ2-7; TRBD2 is a possible D gene (5 bases). CDR1 is WSHSY, CDR2 SAAADI, per germline. Trimming pared 8 bases from V and 9 bases from J, leaving 14 bases between. CDR3 size: 11 residues. CDR3 sequence reads: CASRRGSGQYF. CDR3 nucleotide sequence: TGCGCCAGCCGACGCGGGTCGGGGCAGTACTTC.

The rearrangement uses TRBV5-5 and TRBJ1-5; TRBD1 agrees at 7 bases. With 4 bases clipped from V and 0 bases from J, the junction kept 7 bases outside the gene matches. Looked up from germline, CDR1 is SGHKS and CDR2 is YYEKEE (reference sequence). The CDR3 extends over 16 amino acids. CDR3 bases: TGTGCCAGCAGCCCCCGGGACAGCTATAGCAATCAGCCCCAGCATTTT. Its translation: CASSPRDSYSNQPQHF.

The chain joins TRBV6-5 to TRBJ2-2; no clear D. V was trimmed by 0 bases and J by 4 bases, leaving 9 bases between them. The CDR3 contains 15 residues. Looked up from germline, CDR1 is MNHEY and CDR2 is SVGAGI. CDR3: CASSYSGSGTGELFF. CDR3 DNA: TGTGCCAGCAGTTACTCGGGTTCGGGCACCGGGGAGCTGTTTTTT.

The rearrangement links TRBV28 to TRBJ2-2, with 7 bases matching TRBD2. Germline loops: CDR1 MDHEN, CDR2 SYDVKM. The J segment lost 6 bases and the V segment lost 7 bases, leaving 8 bases of the junction unmatched. The CDR3 spans 14 residues. This CDR3 is CASKRGSDSGELFF. Written as DNA, the CDR3 is TGTGCCAGCAAACGCGGGAGCGATTCCGGGGAGCTGTTTTTT.

This clone was counted a single time. The rearrangement joins TRBV5-1 to TRBJ2-1, with 7 bases lining up with TRBD2. CDR1 is SGHRS and CDR2 is YFSETQ in the germline V gene. The CDR3 spans 11 residues. V was clipped by 4 bases and J by 12 bases; unmatched bases: 4. The CDR3 DNA follows: TGCGCCAGCAGCCCCGGCGGGGGGCAGTTCTTC. Its protein is CASSPGGGQFF.

This chain links TRBV11-2 with TRBJ2-3; the match to TRBD2 covers 7 bases. The CDR3 is 15 amino acids. The V and J ends lost 0 bases and 6 bases, in that order; junction bases with no gene match: 6. Germline CDR1 reads SGHAT; CDR2 reads FQNNGV. The CDR3 DNA sequence: TGTGCCAGCAGCTTAGATGCGGGAGCTAAGGATACGCAGTATTTT. This gives the protein CASSLDAGAKDTQYF.

In nucleotides, the CDR3 is TGTGCCAGCAGCCCAAGCGTGAGACGTAACTACGAGCAGTACTTC. Translated: CASSPSVRRNYEQYF. The rearrangement links TRBV2 to TRBJ2-7; D remains unclear. The length of the CDR3 is 15 residues. Germline V gene sequence: CDR1 SNHLY, CDR2 FYNNEI. Trimming cost V 6 bases and J 3 bases, with 18 bases left between them.

The chain combines TRBV11-2 with TRBJ2-3; possibly TRBD2 for D (5 bases). V was cut by 1 base and J by 0 bases, with 8 bases left in between. The V gene's germline CDR1 is SGHAT and CDR2 FQNNGV. There are 15 residues in the CDR3. The CDR3 bases are TGTGCCAGCAGCTTAGGACTAACTAGCACAGATACGCAGTATTTT. Translating it yields CASSLGLTSTDTQYF.

The chain carries TRBV27 and TRBJ2-7; possibly TRBD2 for D (6 bases). The CDR3 is made up of 14 amino acids. Per germline, CDR1 MNHEY and CDR2 SMNVEV (reference sequence). Trimming removed 3 bases from V and 3 bases from J, with 12 bases in between. The CDR3 sequence: CASSFGQGGYEQYF. In DNA, the CDR3 is TGTGCCAGCAGTTTCGGTCAGGGAGGCTACGAGCAGTACTTC.

The chain has TRBV11-2 and TRBJ1-2, with 9 bases matching TRBD1. The CDR3 is 14 residues long. Trimming at V came to 4 bases and at J to 4 bases, leaving 4 bases not matched to a gene. CDR1 and CDR2 from the germline V gene are SGHAT and FQNNGV. The CDR3 sequence: CASSSGQGPYGYTF. DNA for the CDR3: TGTGCCAGCAGCTCGGGACAGGGCCCCTATGGCTACACCTTC.

The chain links TRBV7-6 to TRBJ2-5; TRBD2 aligns across 11 bases. V shed 0 bases, J shed 1 base, and the junction held 7 bases outside the gene matches. This CDR3 is built from 18 residues. Germline values: CDR1 SGHVS, CDR2 FNYEAQ. The DNA of the CDR3 is TGTGCCAGCAGCTTAGCGTCGGCCGGGACTAGCGGCCAAGAGACCCAGTACTTC. Translating gives CASSLASAGTSGQETQYF.

The gene calls are TRBV7-9 and TRBJ1-2, with unresolved D. The CDR3 sequence is 16 residues long. Germline loops: CDR1 SEHNR, CDR2 FQNEAQ (reference sequence). V dropped 2 bases and J dropped 4 bases, with 17 bases sitting between them. This CDR3 is CASSLLADSSPYGYTF. Here the CDR3 DNA reads TGTGCCAGCAGCTTATTAGCGGACTCTTCACCCTATGGCTACACCTTC.